The clone carrying this TCR beta chain was seen repeatedly, ten times or more. TCRdb recomputed calls from the 5' RACE reads with MiXCR, one row per CDR3 protein. This sample yields about 27,000 distinct CDR3 sequences, of which more than 2% are seen a single time; 2% to 2.5% belongs to the top ten. This specimen comes from a study of neurological immune-mediated disorders. Sequenced: PBMCs. The clonotype was recovered from a woman between 45 and 60 years old with multiple sclerosis.

CDR3 in DNA: TGCAGCGTTCAAGGCAGCCCGAACACTGAAGCTTTCTTT. As protein: CSVQGSPNTEAFF. V usage is TRBV29-1 and J usage is TRBJ1-1, with D uncertain. The CDR3 is 13 residues long. The germline V and J ends were trimmed by 5 bases and 1 base, with 11 bases remaining between them. Per the germline V gene, CDR1 is SQVTM and CDR2 is ANQGSEA.